Given below is one T cell receptor (beta chain) in context. As yet, its antigen is unknown. This entry is derived from a study of OX40 agonist ivuxolimab in advanced cancers. On the study more broadly: Dose-escalation subjects each had hepatocellular carcinoma, melanoma, renal cell or head and neck cancer. A history of anti-PD-1, anti-PD-L1 or anti-CTLA-4 therapy was acceptable, and 40% had some. Findings and limits, study-wide: The expanded peripheral T cells' antigen specificity was not determined. Compared with CD4+, CD8+ T cells on average had more expanded clones.

The germline CDR1 and CDR2 sequences are WSHSY and SAAADI. The CDR3 runs 15 residues. Repertoires were generated with immunoSEQ multiplex PCR, while TCRdb's copy carries only in-frame clones and drops some. The table includes over 20,000 clones, more than 75% detected once. The sequences come from CD4+ or CD8+ T cells sorted from blood, collected in a trial of the OX40 agonist ivuxolimab. The sequence came from an adult with an advanced solid tumor such as melanoma, head and neck, liver or kidney cancer. The V gene is TRBV10-2, the J gene TRBJ2-5; D may be TRBD1 (7 bases). Matching the DNA end better, TRBJ2-7 makes the J call doubtful. For the CDR3, the DNA is TGCGCCAGCGGCCTGGAGGGGGCGAGCACCTACGAGCAGTACTTC. Its protein is CASGLEGASTYEQYF.